A single sample is the source of the 30 T cell receptor beta chains below, sequenced in a study of blood T cells in healthy people across ages. A sample-barcoded 5' primer and a J-beta primer mix were used in a second PCR of roughly 7 to 11 cycles. TCRdb re-called the 5' RACE reads through MiXCR, storing one row per CDR3 protein. Here the sample spans some 710,000 distinct CDR3 sequences, 22% being singletons. Sequencing was performed on blood. The receptors stem from a man between 65 and 79 years old in good health.

This clonotype occurred a few times. The V and J genes are TRBV20-1 and TRBJ2-5; 9 bases align to TRBD2. The end of the DNA is better explained by TRBJ2-1, so the J call may be wrong. CDR1 is DFQATT and CDR2 is SNEGSKA in the germline V gene (reference sequence). This CDR3 region has 14 residues. The CDR3 sequence: CSARNLAGWKEQFF. The CDR3 nucleotides read TGCAGTGCTAGAAATCTAGCGGGGTGGAAGGAGCAGTTCTTC.

This clonotype has just a few counts. V gene TRBV20-1 combines with J gene TRBJ1-1; 12 bases map to TRBD1. CDR1 and CDR2 (germline): DFQATT, SNEGSKA (reference sequence). J was trimmed by 5 bases and V by 3 bases; bases with no gene match: 13. The CDR3 is 17 amino acids. CDR3 sequence: CSARVRRDRGLWTEAFF. The CDR3 DNA sequence: TGCAGTGCTAGGGTCCGCCGGGACAGGGGGCTTTGGACTGAAGCTTTCTTT.

This clonotype was picked up a small number of times. The CDR3 DNA reads TGTGCCAGTAGACAGGGGGTGGGATACAATGAGCAGTTCTTC. Its protein is CASRQGVGYNEQFF. The chain is built from TRBV19 and TRBJ2-1, with 8 nucleotides matching TRBD1. Per germline, CDR1 LNHDA and CDR2 SQIVND (reference sequence). The CDR3 length is 14 residues. V gave up 6 bases and J gave up 4 bases; unmatched junction bases: 5.

V usage is TRBV4-1 and J usage is TRBJ1-1; 8 bases align to TRBD1. CDR3 length: 14 residues. The germline gives CDR1 MGHRA, CDR2 YSYEKL. With 5 bases clipped from V and 7 bases from J, the junction kept 9 bases outside the gene matches. The CDR3 DNA reads as TGCGCCAGCAGCTACTTCAGGGGGCAGGATGAAGCTTTCTTT. This codes for CASSYFRGQDEAFF.

Worth noting for this clonotype: The germline gene is not matched at one end of the junction; a read error may be the cause. The rearrangement links TRBV4-1 to TRBJ2-5; perhaps TRBD1 as D (5 bases). The CDR3 is made up of 15 amino acids. Germline-derived CDR1 and CDR2 are MGHRA and YSYEKL. CDR3 region: CASSLGAVSEEAQYF. The CDR3 DNA follows: TGCGCCAGCAGCTTAGGGGCGGTGTCAGAAGAGGCCCAGTACTTC.

This clonotype was seen a handful of times. The chain recombines TRBV6-5 with TRBJ2-5, with 11 bases matching TRBD2. The J call may be in error: the DNA end matches TRBJ2-7 better. Germline loops: CDR1 MNHEY, CDR2 SVGAGI. The CDR3 spans 17 residues. DNA for the CDR3: TGTGCCAGCAGTTACTACGGGACTAGCGGAATCTCCTACGAGCAGTACGTC. It specifies CASSYYGTSGISYEQYV.

The CDR3 sequence is CSARLLGLFPSNSPLHF. The CDR3 DNA reads as TGCAGTGCTAGATTACTAGGGTTATTTCCTAGTAATTCACCCCTCCACTTT. The J gene is TRBJ1-6, the V gene TRBV20-1; D gene ambiguous. CDR3 length equals 17 residues. The V and J ends lost 2 bases and 6 bases respectively, with 20 bases between them. Germline CDR1 DFQATT, CDR2 SNEGSKA (reference sequence).

This clonotype has only a few counts. This sequence joins TRBV20-1 and TRBJ2-3; D gene ambiguous. CDR3 length: 14 residues. Germline V gives CDR1 DFQATT, CDR2 SNEGSKA (reference sequence). V shed 5 bases and J shed 5 bases, with 17 bases lying between them. The CDR3: CSAPKSGYRDTQYF. The CDR3 DNA is TGCAGTGCTCCAAAAAGTGGGTATAGAGATACGCAGTATTTT.

In regard to this clonotype: A read error may account for a junction end that differs from germline. This chain links TRBV12-3 or TRBV12-4 with TRBJ2-3; weak D call: TRBD1 (6 bases). The CDR3 covers 16 residues. Written as DNA, the CDR3 is TGTGCCAGCAGTTTACCCGGAAGGGGGACACAAGATACGGAGTATTTT. Encoded protein: CASSLPGRGTQDTEYF.

A few counts support this clonotype. V is TRBV4-1 and J is TRBJ1-1; D not resolved. Germline values: CDR1 MGHRA, CDR2 YSYEKL. The V gene lost 0 bases and the J gene lost 7 bases, with 15 bases spanning the gap. The CDR3 covers 15 residues. CDR3 region: CASSQEKTRPLEAFF. DNA of the CDR3: TGCGCCAGCAGCCAAGAAAAGACACGCCCACTTGAAGCTTTCTTT.

V usage is TRBV20-1 and J usage is TRBJ2-5, with 7 bases identical to TRBD1. The closer fit of TRBJ2-1 to the DNA end suggests the J call may be wrong. CDR1 and CDR2 from the germline V gene are DFQATT and SNEGSKA (reference sequence). CDR3 length: 13 amino acids. CDR3 sequence (DNA): TGCAGTGCCCATCGACAGGGCGGGAATGAGCAGTTCTTC. It yields the protein CSAHRQGGNEQFF.

This clonotype has just a few counts. J is TRBJ1-2 and V is TRBV7-2; D is unclear. V was clipped by 1 base and J by 1 base, with 7 bases between them. The germline V gene has CDR1 SGHTA and CDR2 FQGNSA. This CDR3 region has 14 residues. Here the CDR3 DNA reads TGTGCCAGCAGCTTAGACGTGCATAACTATGGCTACACCTTC. It yields the protein CASSLDVHNYGYTF. Together with reference TRBV7-2 and TRBJ1-2, the CDR3 gives the full variable domain: GAGVSQSPSNKVTEKGKDVELRCDPISGHTALYWYRQSLGQGLEFLIYFQGNSAPDKSGLPSDRFSAERTGGSVSTLTIQRTQQEDSAVYLCASSLDVHNYGYTFGSGTRLTVV.

This chain links TRBV9 with TRBJ2-5; D tentatively fits TRBD1 or TRBD2 (5 bases each). This CDR3 spans 14 amino acids. CDR1 SGDLS and CDR2 YYNGEE come from the germline V gene. V was trimmed by 4 bases and J by 2 bases, leaving 12 bases between them. CDR3 loop: CASSSGTEQETQYF. The CDR3 coding sequence is TGTGCCAGCAGCTCCGGGACGGAACAAGAGACCCAGTACTTC.

This clonotype was observed at least ten times. The chain employs TRBV11-2 and TRBJ1-1; a weak D match, TRBD1 (5 bases). Germline loops: CDR1 SGHAT, CDR2 FQNNGV. This CDR3 is built from 15 residues. The V gene lost 5 bases and the J gene lost 6 bases, with 19 bases spanning the gap. The CDR3 is CASSPEPRERAEAFF. Here the CDR3 DNA reads TGTGCCAGCAGCCCCGAGCCCAGGGAACGGGCTGAAGCTTTCTTT. Drawing the rest from reference TRBV11-2 and TRBJ1-1, the complete variable domain is EAGVAQSPRYKIIEKRQSVAFWCNPISGHATLYWYQQILGQGPKLLIQFQNNGVVDDSQLPKDRFSAERLKGVDSTLKIQPAKLEDSAVYLCASSPEPRERAEAFFGQGTRLTVV.

This clonotype was recorded only once. The chain has TRBV29-1 and TRBJ1-1; TRBD1 is a possible D gene (5 bases). V lost 1 base and J lost 1, with 10 bases in between. Germline V gives CDR1 SQVTM, CDR2 ANQGSEA. This CDR3 contains 14 residues. CDR3 nucleotides: TGCAGCGTTGAAGGGACACTGGGGAACACTGAAGCTTTCTTT. Amino acid sequence: CSVEGTLGNTEAFF. The full variable domain, rest sourced from reference TRBV29-1 and TRBJ1-1, is SAVISQKPSRDICQRGTSLTIQCQVDSQVTMMFWYRQQPGQSLTLIATANQGSEATYESGFVIDKFPISRPNLTFSTLTVSNMSPEDSSIYLCSVEGTLGNTEAFFGQGTRLTVV.

The chain uses TRBV9 and TRBJ2-2; D possibly corresponds to TRBD2 (6 bases). The germline gives CDR1 SGDLS, CDR2 YYNGEE. The CDR3 consists of 16 residues. V lost 2 bases and J lost 5, with 16 bases in between. The CDR3 spells CASSVSGTVLTGELFF. CDR3 in DNA: TGTGCCAGCAGCGTGTCCGGGACTGTCCTAACCGGGGAGCTGTTTTTT.

The V and J genes are TRBV7-9 and TRBJ2-3; 7 positions match TRBD1. The CDR3 contains 15 residues. Trimming took 4 bases from V and 2 from J; bases not matched to a gene: 6. Germline loops: CDR1 SEHNR, CDR2 FQNEAQ (reference sequence). CDR3 nucleotides: TGTGCCAGCAGCTCCGACAGGGTTACCACAGATACGCAGTATTTT. It specifies CASSSDRVTTDTQYF.

The sample holds a few counts of this clonotype. J is TRBJ2-1 and V is TRBV10-3; 10 positions match TRBD2. The CDR3 spans 18 residues. V was clipped by 3 bases and J by 0 bases; unmatched bases: 8. Germline V gene sequence: CDR1 ENHRY, CDR2 SYGVKD. This CDR3 reads CAISDPGLADRSYNEQFF. Here the CDR3 DNA reads TGTGCCATCAGTGACCCTGGACTAGCGGACCGCTCCTACAATGAGCAGTTCTTC.

This rearrangement joins TRBV29-1 to TRBJ1-1; a weak D match, TRBD1 (5 bases). From germline, CDR1 is SQVTM and CDR2 ANQGSEA. V dropped 8 bases and J dropped 4 bases, with 20 bases sitting between them. The CDR3 runs 14 residues. The CDR3 reads CSTPRPGSVTEAFF. The CDR3 nucleotides are TGCAGCACTCCCCGGCCAGGGTCGGTCACTGAAGCTTTCTTT. Using reference TRBV29-1 and TRBJ1-1 for the parts outside the CDR3, the full variable domain is SAVISQKPSRDICQRGTSLTIQCQVDSQVTMMFWYRQQPGQSLTLIATANQGSEATYESGFVIDKFPISRPNLTFSTLTVSNMSPEDSSIYLCSTPRPGSVTEAFFGQGTRLTVV.

The chain carries TRBV15 and TRBJ2-1, with D perhaps given as TRBD1 or TRBD2 (6 bases each). Germline V lookup: CDR1 LNHNV, CDR2 YYDKDF (reference sequence). The V gene lost 5 bases and the J gene lost 14 bases, with 16 bases spanning the gap. This CDR3 contains 12 residues. DNA for the CDR3: TGTGCCACCAGCTTGGACGAGGGGGGAAAGTTCTTC. It encodes CATSLDEGGKFF.

The genes are TRBV11-3 and TRBJ2-1; D not resolved. The CDR3 sequence is 13 residues long. Trimming removed 4 bases at V and 6 bases at J, with 10 bases between. Germline V gene lookup returns CDR1 SGHNT and CDR2 YENEEA. CDR3 sequence reads: CASSSWRGNEQFF. The CDR3 nucleotides are TGTGCCAGCAGCTCGTGGCGAGGCAATGAGCAGTTCTTC.

This clonotype was seen just once. The J gene is TRBJ1-2, the V gene TRBV30, with unresolved D. With 0 bases removed from V and 7 bases from J, the gap between germline ends came to 12 bases. The CDR3 length is 13 residues. Germline values: CDR1 GTSNPN, CDR2 SVGIG (reference sequence). The CDR3 coding sequence is TGTGCCTGGAGTGTCGGCAGGAGCATTGGCTACACCTTC. Protein product: CAWSVGRSIGYTF.

The rearrangement uses TRBV5-1 and TRBJ1-1, with 8 bases lining up with TRBD1. This CDR3 comprises 15 residues. Looked up from germline, CDR1 is SGHRS and CDR2 is YFSETQ. The V and J ends lost 4 bases and 1 base, in that order; junction bases with no gene match: 6. The CDR3 region is CASSRGDRRNTEAFF. The CDR3 DNA is TGCGCCAGCAGCAGGGGGGACAGGCGGAACACTGAAGCTTTCTTT. Complete variable domain (other parts from reference TRBV5-1 and TRBJ1-1): KAGVTQTPRYLIKTRGQQVTLSCSPISGHRSVSWYQQTPGQGLQFLFEYFSETQRNKGNFPGRFSGRQFSNSRSEMNVSTLELGDSALYLCASSRGDRRNTEAFFGQGTRLTVV.

The V and J genes are TRBV5-1 and TRBJ1-3; weak D call: TRBD1 (5 bases). CDR1 is SGHRS and CDR2 is YFSETQ in the germline V gene. V lost 3 bases and J lost 0, with 13 bases in between. The CDR3 runs to 16 residues. The CDR3 region has the DNA TGCGCCAGCAGCTGGGGACTCACGAACTCTGGAAACACCATATATTTT. Amino acids: CASSWGLTNSGNTIYF.

The V and J genes are TRBV11-2 and TRBJ2-5; either TRBD1 or TRBD2 may supply D (5 bases each). This CDR3 contains 12 residues. Trimming pared 6 bases from V and 9 bases from J, leaving 14 bases between. Germline V lookup: CDR1 SGHAT, CDR2 FQNNGV. Here the CDR3 DNA reads TGTGCCAGCAGATCCAACTTGGGGGCCCAGTACTTC. This codes for CASRSNLGAQYF.

This clonotype showed up just a few times. V usage is TRBV10-3 and J usage is TRBJ2-5, with D maybe TRBD2 (6 bases). Germline CDR1 and CDR2: ENHRY and SYGVKD. The CDR3 loop spans 13 amino acids. Deletions cut 7 bases from V and 5 bases from J, with 14 bases between. The CDR3 DNA follows: TGTGCCATCACCTGGCGGGAAGGGGAGACCCAGTACTTC. Encoded protein: CAITWREGETQYF.

V is TRBV7-9 and J is TRBJ1-1, with D perhaps matching TRBD1 (5 bases). CDR1 and CDR2 (germline): SEHNR, FQNEAQ (reference sequence). Trimming pared 2 bases from V and 1 base from J, leaving 11 bases between. The CDR3 has 15 amino acids. As DNA, the CDR3 is TGTGCCAGCAGCTTATGGGGGAATGAGAACACTGAAGCTTTCTTT. Translated: CASSLWGNENTEAFF.

The V gene is TRBV3-1, the J gene TRBJ2-4, with 7 bases fitting TRBD2. With V trimmed by 4 bases and J by 0 bases, 6 bases remained unmatched. The length of the CDR3 is 16 residues. Germline lookup yields CDR1 LGHDT and CDR2 YNNKEL (reference sequence). The CDR3 protein is CASSPQGGLAKNIQYF. CDR3 sequence (DNA): TGTGCCAGCAGCCCCCAGGGAGGGCTAGCCAAAAACATTCAGTACTTC.

As DNA, the CDR3 is TGCGCCAGCAGCCGGGACTACTTCCAAGAGACCCAGTACTTC. Translated: CASSRDYFQETQYF. The chain links TRBV4-1 to TRBJ2-5; 7 bases are a match to TRBD2. CDR1 is MGHRA, CDR2 YSYEKL, per germline. The trim removed 4 bases at V and 1 base at J, leaving 3 bases unmatched. The CDR3 extends over 14 amino acids.

The rearrangement uses TRBV7-8 and TRBJ2-1; 7 positions match TRBD2. V was pared by 0 bases and J by 0 bases, with 11 bases of the junction left unmatched. CDR1 and CDR2 (germline): SGHVS, FQNEAQ. The CDR3 loop spans 19 amino acids. The CDR3 spells CASSLANLVGGFSYNEQFF. The CDR3 DNA follows: TGTGCCAGCAGCTTAGCCAATCTGGTGGGAGGGTTCTCCTACAATGAGCAGTTCTTC.